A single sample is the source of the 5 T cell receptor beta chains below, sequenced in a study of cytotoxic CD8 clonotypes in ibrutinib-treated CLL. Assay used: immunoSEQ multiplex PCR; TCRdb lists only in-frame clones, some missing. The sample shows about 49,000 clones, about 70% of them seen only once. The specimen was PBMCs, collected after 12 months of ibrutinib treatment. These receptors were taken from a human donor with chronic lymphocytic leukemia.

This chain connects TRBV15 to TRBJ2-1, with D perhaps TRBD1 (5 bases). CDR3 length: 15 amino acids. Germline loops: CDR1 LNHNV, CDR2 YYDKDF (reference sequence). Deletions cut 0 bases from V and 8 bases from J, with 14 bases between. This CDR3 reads CATSRDRQGGHEQFF. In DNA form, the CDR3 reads TGTGCCACCAGCAGAGATCGGCAGGGTGGGCATGAGCAGTTCTTC.

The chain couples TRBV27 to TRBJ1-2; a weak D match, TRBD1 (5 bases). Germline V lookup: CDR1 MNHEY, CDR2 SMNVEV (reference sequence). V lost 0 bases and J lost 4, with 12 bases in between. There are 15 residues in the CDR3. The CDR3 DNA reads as TGTGCCAGCAGTTTATCCTGGGGGGAGGTCTATGGCTACACCTTC. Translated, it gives CASSLSWGEVYGYTF.

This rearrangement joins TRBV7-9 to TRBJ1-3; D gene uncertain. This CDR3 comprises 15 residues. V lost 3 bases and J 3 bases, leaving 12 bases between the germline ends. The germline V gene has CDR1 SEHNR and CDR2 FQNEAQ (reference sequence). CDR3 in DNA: TGTGCCAGCAGCTTGGAAGACGGTAATGGAAACACCATATATTTT. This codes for CASSLEDGNGNTIYF.

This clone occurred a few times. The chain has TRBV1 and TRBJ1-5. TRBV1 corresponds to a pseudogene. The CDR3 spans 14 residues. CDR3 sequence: CTSSQGKGNQPQHF. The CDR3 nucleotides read TGCACCAGCAGCCAGGGGAAAGGCAATCAGCCCCAGCATTTT.

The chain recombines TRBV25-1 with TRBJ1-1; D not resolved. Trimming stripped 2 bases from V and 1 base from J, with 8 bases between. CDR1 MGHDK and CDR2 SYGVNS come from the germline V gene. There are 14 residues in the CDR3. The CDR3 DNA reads TGTGCCAGCAGTGAAGGCAGGCGGAACACTGAAGCTTTCTTT. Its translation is CASSEGRRNTEAFF.